The rows below give T cell receptor beta chains drawn from one sample of a study of CD4+ T cells in melanoma. Here immunoSEQ multiplex PCR was the method, and the copy in TCRdb shows in-frame clones only, minus some. The table includes about 15,000 clones, around 80% detected once. Sequencing was carried out using cells from a culture (not recorded whether cultured in vitro). The origin of the receptors is a human donor with melanoma. Each CDR3 is given without its conserved first and last residue. The order of the fields is V gene, J gene, CDR3 protein.

v_gene: TRBV18
j_gene: TRBJ2-2
CDR3aa: ASSGTGTTGELF

v_gene: TRBV10-3
j_gene: TRBJ2-5
CDR3aa: AISAGGETQY

v_gene: TRBV19
j_gene: TRBJ1-1
CDR3aa: ASNFRRQGENTEAF

v_gene: TRBV15
j_gene: TRBJ2-2
CDR3aa: ATSPLPSPAGGPHGELF

v_gene: TRBV6-5
j_gene: TRBJ1-5
CDR3aa: ASRPSVGFNQPQH

v_gene: TRBV28
j_gene: TRBJ1-3
CDR3aa: ASTTGQVLGGNTIY

v_gene: TRBV29-1
j_gene: TRBJ2-3
CDR3aa: SVESSVALRTQY

v_gene: TRBV5-1
j_gene: TRBJ1-3
CDR3aa: ASSLEGGEDTIY

v_gene: TRBV14
j_gene: TRBJ1-2
CDR3aa: ASSQVLTGGNSGYT

v_gene: TRBV5-1
j_gene: TRBJ2-3
CDR3aa: ASNPGQGKGGTQY

v_gene: TRBV9
j_gene: TRBJ1-2
CDR3aa: ASSALGQGRAGYT

v_gene: TRBV7-8
j_gene: TRBJ1-5
CDR3aa: ASSEQAGQPQH

v_gene: TRBV18
j_gene: TRBJ2-5
CDR3aa: ASSHRFSEETQY

v_gene: TRBV6-1
j_gene: TRBJ1-5
CDR3aa: ATSDRNNQPQH

v_gene: TRBV12-5
j_gene: TRBJ2-3
CDR3aa: ASGHGGAETDTQY

v_gene: TRBV5-1
j_gene: TRBJ2-5
CDR3aa: ASSLAAGTETQY

v_gene: TRBV5-1
j_gene: NA
CDR3aa: ASSLGGAGYEQY

v_gene: TRBV7-2
j_gene: TRBJ2-3
CDR3aa: ASSLWTGSRFLY

v_gene: TRBV5-1
j_gene: TRBJ2-1
CDR3aa: ASRLAGRNNEQF

v_gene: TRBV6-1
j_gene: TRBJ1-5
CDR3aa: ASSPGAQQPQH

v_gene: TRBV6-6
j_gene: TRBJ2-1
CDR3aa: ASRTGPQAYNEQF

v_gene: TRBV5-1
j_gene: TRBJ1-1
CDR3aa: ASSGGAVNTEAF

v_gene: TRBV6-5
j_gene: TRBJ1-1
CDR3aa: ASSYGRMNTEAF

v_gene: TRBV5-1
j_gene: TRBJ2-5
CDR3aa: ASSLEKETQY

v_gene: TRBV6-6
j_gene: TRBJ2-7
CDR3aa: ASSHANYEQY

v_gene: TRBV30
j_gene: TRBJ1-1
CDR3aa: AWSGGGRGNTEAF

v_gene: TRBV5-4
j_gene: TRBJ1-4
CDR3aa: ASSLGGTNEKLF

v_gene: TRBV6-5
j_gene: TRBJ1-5
CDR3aa: ASSYPRTGRNQPQH

v_gene: TRBV7-3
j_gene: TRBJ1-2
CDR3aa: ASSTGRT

v_gene: TRBV5-5
j_gene: TRBJ2-1
CDR3aa: ASSRGTGGYNEQF

v_gene: TRBV9
j_gene: TRBJ2-3
CDR3aa: ASSPGLFGPDTQY

v_gene: TRBV27
j_gene: TRBJ1-6
CDR3aa: ASTFRGRGDNSPLH

v_gene: TRBV19
j_gene: TRBJ1-5
CDR3aa: ASSIVWGAYFNQPQH

v_gene: TRBV28
j_gene: TRBJ1-2
CDR3aa: ASYSGTATFFNYGYT

v_gene: TRBV7-6
j_gene: TRBJ2-7
CDR3aa: ASSPEASGEQY

v_gene: TRBV9
j_gene: TRBJ1-1
CDR3aa: ASSRSGLNTEAF

v_gene: TRBV5-3
j_gene: TRBJ1-5
CDR3aa: ARTGIQVKAPQH

v_gene: TRBV9
j_gene: TRBJ2-3
CDR3aa: ASSVGGADTQY

v_gene: TRBV15
j_gene: TRBJ1-6
CDR3aa: ATSRPNRGSPLH

v_gene: TRBV4-2
j_gene: TRBJ2-3
CDR3aa: ASSRNGGALPQY

v_gene: TRBV7-2
j_gene: TRBJ2-7
CDR3aa: ASSFPRDRVSYEQY

v_gene: TRBV5-1
j_gene: TRBJ1-1
CDR3aa: ASSLEGQNTEAF

v_gene: TRBV10-2
j_gene: TRBJ1-5
CDR3aa: ASSVPGGGQPQH

v_gene: TRBV5-4
j_gene: TRBJ2-3
CDR3aa: ASNGRGGDTQY

v_gene: TRBV6-6
j_gene: TRBJ2-3
CDR3aa: ASSPSRGYTDTQY

v_gene: TRBV4-1
j_gene: TRBJ2-6
CDR3aa: ASSQGSLRALAGANVLT

v_gene: TRBV2
j_gene: TRBJ1-1
CDR3aa: ASRGDFLEAF

v_gene: TRBV20-1
j_gene: TRBJ1-2
CDR3aa: SAPGQYGYT

v_gene: TRBV30
j_gene: TRBJ1-2
CDR3aa: AWSVSVTRGELGYT

v_gene: TRBV11-2
j_gene: TRBJ2-7
CDR3aa: ASSRLTGASSYEQY

v_gene: TRBV30
j_gene: TRBJ1-2
CDR3aa: AWSVGGGGLGYT

v_gene: TRBV5-1
j_gene: TRBJ2-3
CDR3aa: ASRRVGGTDTQY

v_gene: TRBV7-2
j_gene: TRBJ2-7
CDR3aa: ASSNRDRGREQY

v_gene: TRBV2
j_gene: NA
CDR3aa: ASKTQGKSYEQY

v_gene: TRBV2
j_gene: TRBJ1-4
CDR3aa: ASTLQGIAGEKLF

v_gene: TRBV9
j_gene: TRBJ1-2
CDR3aa: ASSVGRFGSYGYT

v_gene: TRBV6-1
j_gene: TRBJ2-1
CDR3aa: ASSVSGPGGQF

v_gene: TRBV7-2
j_gene: TRBJ2-7
CDR3aa: ASSFVPGGSYEQY

v_gene: TRBV5-1
j_gene: TRBJ2-1
CDR3aa: ASSLGSGGAPEQF

v_gene: TRBV10-2
j_gene: TRBJ1-5
CDR3aa: ASSSGEGQPQH